This TCR beta chain was sequenced for a study of blood T cells in healthy people across ages. Findings of the study overall: Underestimates were what the diversity estimates from one million T cells were considered to be.

This clonotype was observed a few times. Its antigen is unidentified. The authors ran a second PCR of about 6 to 12 cycles using a sample-barcoded 5' primer and a J-beta primer mix. Per sample, CDR3-containing paired-end reads numbered at least 2.5 million. Via MiXCR, TCRdb re-called the 5' RACE reads, giving one row per CDR3 protein. Altogether about 1,600,000 distinct CDR3 sequences are present, 35% to 45% being singletons, with the ten largest covering 7.9%. V lost 0 bases, J lost 4 bases, and 9 bases lay in between. CDR3 length: 15 amino acids. Germline V gives CDR1 LNHNV, CDR2 YYDKDF (reference sequence).

The sequence came from a woman between 18 and 30 years old in good health. The J gene is TRBJ1-4, the V gene TRBV15; D uncertain. Sequencing input: blood. In DNA form, the CDR3 reads TGTGCCACCAGCAGAGAGGAGGCCCTTAATGAAAAACTGTTTTTT. Its translation is CATSREEALNEKLFF. The full variable domain, in which reference TRBV15 and TRBJ1-4 provide the parts outside the CDR3, is DAMVIQNPRYQVTQFGKPVTLSCSQTLNHNVMYWYQQKSSQAPKLLFHYYDKDFNNEADTPDNFQSRRPNTSFCFLDIRSPGLGDTAMYLCATSREEALNEKLFFGSGTQLSVL.